These 8 T cell receptor beta chains were sequenced from one sample in a study of monozygotic twins with cystic fibrosis. The repertoire was sequenced with immunoSEQ multiplex PCR; TCRdb's copy has only in-frame clones and lacks some. The table lists about 7,500 clones, nearly 95% of them singletons. The sequenced sample was blood. These receptor sequences come from a boy aged 2 to 10 with cystic fibrosis.

The V and J genes are TRBV11-2 and TRBJ2-4; 13 bases match TRBD2. The V segment lost 3 bases and the J segment 7 bases; nucleotides outside the gene matches: 6. Germline CDR1 reads SGHAT; CDR2 reads FQNNGV. The CDR3 has 16 residues. CDR3 DNA: TGTGCCAGCAGCTTCCTGACTAGCGGGGGGCGGAACATTCAGTACTTC. Protein product: CASSFLTSGGRNIQYF.

This clone has more than one count but fewer than ten. The CDR3 bases are TGTGCCAGCAGCTTAATGAGCGGGGATACGCAGTATTTT. Translation gives CASSLMSGDTQYF. The rearrangement uses TRBV7-3 and TRBJ2-3; D is possibly TRBD2 (6 bases). The CDR3 consists of 13 residues. Germline V gene data show CDR1 as SGHTA and CDR2 as FQGTGA. V was trimmed by 1 base and J by 6 bases, leaving 8 bases between them. Filled out from reference TRBV7-3 and TRBJ2-3, the complete variable domain reads GAGVSQTPSNKVTEKGKYVELRCDPISGHTALYWYRQSLGQGPEFLIYFQGTGAADDSGLPNDRFFAVRPEGSVSTLKIQRTERGDSAVYLCASSLMSGDTQYFGPGTRLTVL.

V usage is TRBV6-1 and J usage is TRBJ2-5; no clear D gene. CDR1 MNHNS and CDR2 SASEGT come from the germline V gene. Trimming cost V 5 bases and J 5 bases, with 6 bases left between them. The CDR3 has 11 residues. The CDR3 region has the DNA TGTGCCAGCAGTATCAGGGAGACCCAGTACTTC. It is translated as CASSIRETQYF.

The chain joins TRBV29-1 to TRBJ2-1, with D tentatively TRBD1 (5 bases). The germline CDR1 and CDR2 sequences are SQVTM and ANQGSEA. V was cut by 6 bases and J by 4 bases, with 7 bases left in between. This CDR3 is built from 11 residues. CDR3: CSVGQYNEQFF. The CDR3 nucleotides read TGCAGCGTCGGACAATACAATGAGCAGTTCTTC.

The chain employs TRBV5-1 and TRBJ1-1; D unclear. Looked up from germline, CDR1 is SGHRS and CDR2 is YFSETQ. The CDR3 is 14 amino acids. V lost 2 bases and J lost 0, with 8 bases in between. The CDR3 reads CASSFDPVNTEAFF. The CDR3 nucleotides read TGCGCCAGCAGCTTCGACCCTGTGAACACTGAAGCTTTCTTT.

The V gene is TRBV7-6, the J gene TRBJ1-3, with a possible D match to TRBD1 (5 bases). This CDR3 is 17 amino acids long. V gave up 2 bases and J gave up 0 bases, with 14 bases separating them. The germline gives CDR1 SGHVS, CDR2 FNYEAQ. As DNA, the CDR3 is TGTGCCAGCAGCTTATTGGACACCTTGGACTCTGGAAACACCATATATTTT. Protein product: CASSLLDTLDSGNTIYF.

The genes are TRBV5-1 and TRBJ2-6; 9 positions match TRBD1. This CDR3 comprises 15 residues. Losses at the gene ends were 6 bases for V and 2 bases for J; bases not matched to a gene: 3. CDR1 is SGHRS and CDR2 is YFSETQ in the germline V gene. The CDR3, as DNA: TGCGCCAGCACCACAGGGGGCGCTGGGGCCAACGTCCTGACTTTC. Translating it yields CASTTGGAGANVLTF.

The rearrangement links TRBV2 to TRBJ1-2, with D possibly TRBD1 on 6 matching bases. The length of the CDR3 is 14 residues. Trimming pared 2 bases from V and 0 bases from J, leaving 7 bases between. Germline V gene data show CDR1 as SNHLY and CDR2 as FYNNEI. The CDR3 DNA is TGTGCCAGCAGTGAAACAGGGACTAACTATGGCTACACCTTC. Amino acid sequence: CASSETGTNYGYTF.